This is a list of T cell receptor beta chains from one sample in a study of blood T cells in healthy people across ages. Each CDR3 protein gets one entry after TCRdb re-called the 5' RACE reads with MiXCR. The top ten clones hold about 6.7% of a sample with around 1.5 million distinct CDR3 sequences, approximately 59% of them seen once. Sequenced material: blood. The receptors were gathered from a young man in good health. The CDR3 runs from the conserved cysteine through the conserved F or W. A D gene is named only where the DNA matches it firmly. Not every row has a clone size; where given, it reads once, few, many or a size class.

v_gene	d_gene	j_gene	abundance	CDR3nt	CDR3aa
TRBV4-2	TRBD2	TRBJ2-3	few	TGTGCCAGCAGCCAAGGGGGACTAGCATCGGATACGCAGTATTTT	CASSQGGLASDTQYF
TRBV29-1	TRBD2	TRBJ2-3	.	TGCAGCGTTGGAGGGACTAGCGGGGGGGGCACAGATACGCAGTATTTT	CSVGGTSGGGTDTQYF
TRBV6-2/TRBV6-3	TRBD2	TRBJ2-3	.	TGTGCCAGCAGTTACCTAGCGGGGGACAAGAGCACAGATACGCAGTATTTT	CASSYLAGDKSTDTQYF
TRBV4-3	TRBD1	TRBJ2-3	.	TGCGCCAGCAGCCAAGCAACAGGGGTGGACACAGATACGCAGTATTTT	CASSQATGVDTDTQYF
TRBV11-2	.	TRBJ2-2	.	TGTGCCAGCAGCTTTGACGGAACGCCGGGCACCGGGGAGCTGTTTTTT	CASSFDGTPGTGELFF
TRBV9	TRBD2	TRBJ2-2	few	TGTGCCAGCAGCGTATCGGGGGGAAACGGGGAGCTGTTTTTT	CASSVSGGNGELFF
TRBV2	.	TRBJ1-2	once	TGTGCCAGCAGTGAACTCAGAACAGCCTCTAACTATGGCTACACCTTC	CASSELRTASNYGYTF
TRBV29-1	.	TRBJ2-7	few	TGCAGCGTTGAAACCAGGGGCCCCTACGAGCAGTACTTC	CSVETRGPYEQYF
TRBV7-9	.	TRBJ1-2	.	TGTGCCAGCAGCTCCTTGGGTGTGCGGGGTGTAGCTAACTATGGCTACACCTTC	CASSSLGVRGVANYGYTF
TRBV12-3/TRBV12-4	.	TRBJ2-5	.	TGTGCCTCCAGAAACAGCGTTCGTAATTGGACCCAGTACTTC	CASRNSVRNWTQYF
TRBV20-1	.	TRBJ2-7	.	TGCAGTGCTAGAGAAGTTGGGGGACTTCGACTAAGCGAGCAGTACTTC	CSAREVGGLRLSEQYF
TRBV20-1	.	TRBJ2-3	.	TGCAGTGCTAGAGATCGGGTAGCTCGGGAAGCAGATACGCAGTATTTT	CSARDRVAREADTQYF
TRBV27	TRBD1	TRBJ1-6	.	TGTGCCAGCAGTTTATCATTCCCGACAGGGGGCTATAATTCACCCCTCCACTTT	CASSLSFPTGGYNSPLHF
TRBV7-8	.	TRBJ1-2	once	TGTGCCAGCAGCTTAGCGATGGAAGGCTACACCTTC	CASSLAMEGYTF
TRBV6-5	.	TRBJ2-4	few	TGTGCCAGCAGTTACCCCGGTGACGGGGGTCTAGCCAAAAACATTCAGTACTTC	CASSYPGDGGLAKNIQYF
TRBV20-1	.	TRBJ2-7	.	TGCAGTGCTAGAAGAGGGAGTCCCAAGGAGCAGTACTTC	CSARRGSPKEQYF
TRBV5-5	.	TRBJ2-3	.	TGTGCCAGCAGCTTGGGCGGGACCCTTCTGGGCACAGATACGCAGTATTTT	CASSLGGTLLGTDTQYF
TRBV29-1	.	TRBJ1-1	.	TGCAGCGCCTCGGGGGGACGGGGTCGGCTCGAAGCTTTCTTT	CSASGGRGRLEAFF
TRBV10-3	.	TRBJ1-2	.	TGTGCCATCAGCGAACCCCCGCCGAGGGGGGACTATGGCTACACCTTC	CAISEPPPRGDYGYTF
TRBV27	TRBD1	TRBJ1-1	.	TGTGCCAGCAGGACTTCAGGGGGCGATCGGGCTTTCTTT	CASRTSGGDRAFF
TRBV5-1	.	TRBJ2-5	few	TGCGCCAGCAGCTTGGTGACCAATGCTCAAGAGACCCAGTACTTC	CASSLVTNAQETQYF
TRBV15	.	TRBJ1-4	.	TGTGCCACCAGCAGAGCGGGGGGTGAAAAACTGTTTTTT	CATSRAGGEKLFF
TRBV20-1	TRBD1	TRBJ2-4	.	TGCAGTGCTAGAGGCCGGACAGGGGGGGATAACATTCAGTACTTC	CSARGRTGGDNIQYF
TRBV6-2/TRBV6-3	TRBD1	TRBJ2-7	.	TGTGCCAGCAGCCCCGGGACAGGGGTTGCGTACGAGCAGTACTTC	CASSPGTGVAYEQYF
TRBV20-1	.	TRBJ1-1	many	TGCAGTGCTAGCCAGCCGGGACGCAATGAAGCTTTCTTT	CSASQPGRNEAFF
TRBV4-1	.	TRBJ1-5	once	TGCGCCAGCAGCCAAGGGGCAGGGAGGCAGCCCCAGCATTTT	CASSQGAGRQPQHF
TRBV29-1	TRBD2	TRBJ2-7	.	TGCAGCGTCACGGGACTAAGCTCGTACAATGAGCAGTACTTC	CSVTGLSSYNEQYF
TRBV29-1	TRBD1	TRBJ1-2	.	TGCAGCGTTGTTGCAGGGGGCGGCTATGGCTACACCTTC	CSVVAGGGYGYTF
TRBV4-2	.	TRBJ2-7	few	TGTGCCAGCAGCCATCCGACAAGCCCCTACGAGCAGTACTTC	CASSHPTSPYEQYF
TRBV7-7	.	TRBJ2-5	.	TGTGCCAGTGGTCGGGGCATCGGAGAGACCCAGTACTTC	CASGRGIGETQYF
TRBV4-3	TRBD1	TRBJ2-7	.	TGCGCCAGCAGTAAGACAGGGACCTCTTACGAGCAGTACTTC	CASSKTGTSYEQYF
TRBV12-3/TRBV12-4	TRBD1	TRBJ2-4	.	TGTGCCAGCAGCTTTCTAACAGGGGAAGGGGAAAACATTCAGTACTTC	CASSFLTGEGENIQYF
TRBV25-1	.	TRBJ1-2	.	TGTGCCAGCACTGTACAGCTGAACTATGGCTACACCTTC	CASTVQLNYGYTF
TRBV20-1	TRBD2	TRBJ2-1	few	TGCAGTGCTAAACTAGCGGGGGCCACCAGTAGTGAGCAGTTCTTC	CSAKLAGATSSEQFF
TRBV5-1	.	TRBJ2-5	.	TGCGCCAGCAGCGATGACAGAAGGGCCCGCCAAGAGACCCAGTACTTC	CASSDDRRARQETQYF
TRBV10-2	TRBD2	TRBJ2-1	.	TGCGCCAGCAGGAAGACTAGCGGGAGTGGCAGTGAGCAGTTCTTC	CASRKTSGSGSEQFF
TRBV7-2	.	TRBJ2-1	.	TGTGCCAGCAGCTTAAGGCACAACAATGAGCAGTTCTTC	CASSLRHNNEQFF
TRBV6-1	TRBD2	TRBJ2-4	few	TGTGCCAGCCTTGATAGCGGGGAGGTCAAAAACATTCAGTACTTC	CASLDSGEVKNIQYF
TRBV29-1	.	TRBJ2-3	.	TGCAGCGTTGAAGATGTGGGAACAGGGCAGTATTTT	CSVEDVGTGQYF
TRBV5-1	TRBD1	TRBJ2-5	few	TGCGCCAGCAGCATTAAGACCGGGACAGAAGAGACCCAGTACTTC	CASSIKTGTEETQYF
TRBV29-1	.	TRBJ1-1	.	TGCAGCGTTGAGCACGGCACTGAAGCTTTCTTT	CSVEHGTEAFF
TRBV20-1	TRBD2	TRBJ2-7	.	TGCAGTGGCAGAGATTTGGGGGGGGGAACCTACGAGCAGTACTTC	CSGRDLGGGTYEQYF
TRBV10-3	.	TRBJ1-2	few	TGTGCCATCAGTGAGTCGACAGTCAACTATGGCTACACCTTC	CAISESTVNYGYTF
TRBV10-3	.	TRBJ2-7	.	TGTGCCATCAGTGAGTCTGGGGGTCGGGGCTGCGAGCAGTACTTC	CAISESGGRGCEQYF
TRBV7-8	TRBD1	TRBJ2-3	.	TGTGCCAGCAGCTTGTCGGGACAGAGTAGCACAGATACGCAGTATTTT	CASSLSGQSSTDTQYF
TRBV14	.	TRBJ2-1	few	TGTGCCAGCAGCCAAGGCACAGGGTGGGACGGTGAGCAGTTCTTC	CASSQGTGWDGEQFF
TRBV5-1	TRBD1	TRBJ2-7	few	TGCGCCAGCAGCCCATCACAGGGACAGTCGGAGGAGCAGTACTTC	CASSPSQGQSEEQYF
TRBV4-1	TRBD1	TRBJ2-7	.	TGCGCCAGCAGCCTCGGCCGGGACAGAACCTACGAGCAGTACTTC	CASSLGRDRTYEQYF
TRBV29-1	TRBD1	TRBJ2-3	few	TGCAGCGTTATACGGACAGGGCGGACAGATACGCAGTATTTT	CSVIRTGRTDTQYF